A single sample is the source of the 18 T cell receptor beta chains below, sequenced in a study of T-cell memory formation after mild COVID-19. TCRdb analysed the 5' RACE reads with MiXCR anew, one entry per CDR3 protein. The sample comprises over 250,000 distinct CDR3 sequences, 15% of which are singletons, and 22% rests with the top ten. The sample comprised PBMCs or a T cell subset sorted from them (not recorded which). The receptor source for this set is a young man who had mild COVID-19 (a few samples of this study predate the infection). Cell type and time point are not known.

The table lists this clonotype with a few counts. J is TRBJ1-2 and V is TRBV7-8; TRBD1 matches 7 bases. This CDR3 is 13 amino acids long. The V and J ends lost 1 base and 7 bases, in that order; junction bases with no gene match: 3. The germline gives CDR1 SGHVS, CDR2 FQNEAQ. CDR3 protein: CASSLGGDSGYTF. Written as DNA, the CDR3 is TGTGCCAGCAGCTTAGGAGGGGACAGTGGCTACACCTTC.

This clonotype was observed at least ten times. J is TRBJ2-6 and V is TRBV10-3; 7 bases match TRBD1. The length of the CDR3 is 16 residues. V shed 6 bases and J 0 bases; nucleotides not matched to a gene: 5. Germline V lookup: CDR1 ENHRY, CDR2 SYGVKD. CDR3 sequence (DNA): TGTGCCATCAGCGGGACAGCCGTCTCTGGGGCCAACGTCCTGACTTTC. It encodes CAISGTAVSGANVLTF.

This clonotype has just a few counts. The V gene is TRBV20-1, the J gene TRBJ2-4; D is unclear. The CDR3 contains 13 residues. CDR1 is DFQATT and CDR2 is SNEGSKA in the germline V gene (reference sequence). V lost 6 bases and J lost 3, with 12 bases in between. The CDR3 DNA reads TGCAGTGCCCTAAGCACTAACAAAAACATTCAGTACTTC. Translating gives CSALSTNKNIQYF.

V gene TRBV11-1 combines with J gene TRBJ2-7; possible D gene TRBD2, 5 bases. The CDR3 is made up of 13 amino acids. Per germline, CDR1 SGHAT and CDR2 FQDESV (reference sequence). The ends were cut back, 6 bases at V and 3 bases at J, with 12 bases in the middle. As DNA, the CDR3 is TGTGCCAGCAGTTTCGGACTGAACTACGAGCAGTACTTC. Amino acid sequence: CASSFGLNYEQYF. The complete variable domain, with remaining parts taken from reference TRBV11-1 and TRBJ2-7, reads EAEVAQSPRYKITEKSQAVAFWCDPISGHATLYWYRQILGQGPELLVQFQDESVVDDSQLPKDRFSAERLKGVDSTLKIQPAELGDSAMYLCASSFGLNYEQYFGPGTRLTVT.

This clonotype has more than one count but fewer than ten. Here the CDR3 DNA reads TGTGCCAGCAGCTTAGTTAGGGATCAGCCCCAGCATTTT. Translated, it gives CASSLVRDQPQHF. V is TRBV7-2 and J is TRBJ1-5, with D hard to call. CDR1 is SGHTA, CDR2 FQGNSA, per germline. V was clipped by 1 base and J by 5 bases, with 6 bases between them. This CDR3 has 13 residues.

In DNA, the CDR3 is TGCGCCAGCAGCCGCAACCAAGGAGAAAAACTGTTTTTT. As protein: CASSRNQGEKLFF. The chain employs TRBV4-1 and TRBJ1-4; no reliable D call. Germline V gene lookup returns CDR1 MGHRA and CDR2 YSYEKL. The CDR3 is 13 amino acids. Trimming cost V 4 bases and J 8 bases, with 11 bases left between them.

The CDR3 spells CASSRPLAGVTDTQYF. CDR3 nucleotide sequence: TGTGCCAGCAGCCGGCCACTAGCGGGGGTCACAGATACGCAGTATTTT. V and J are TRBV9 and TRBJ2-3, with 11 nucleotides matching TRBD2. Germline V gives CDR1 SGDLS, CDR2 YYNGEE. The CDR3 runs to 16 residues. After removal of 4 bases from V and 2 bases from J, the junction contained 6 bases not matched to a gene.

The rearrangement links TRBV4-1 to TRBJ1-3; D may be TRBD1 (5 bases). CDR3 size: 13 residues. Trimming stripped 3 bases from V and 8 bases from J, with 11 bases between. CDR1 and CDR2 from the germline V gene are MGHRA and YSYEKL. The CDR3 nucleotides read TGCGCCAGCAGCCAGGAGGTAGGGGACACCATATATTTT. Protein: CASSQEVGDTIYF.

This clonotype was seen at least ten times. The chain employs TRBV24-1 and TRBJ1-1; D is unresolved. Germline-derived CDR1 and CDR2 are KGHDR and SFDVKD. This CDR3 contains 14 residues. V shed 9 bases and J shed 8 bases, with 21 bases lying between them. In nucleotides, the CDR3 is TGTGCCACCGAATTGGCCTCCGGGGTTACCGAAGCTTTCTTT. This translates into CATELASGVTEAFF.

The sample holds a few counts of this clonotype. The chain uses TRBV4-3 and TRBJ1-1; 7 bases are shared with TRBD1. Trimming at V came to 1 base and at J to 3 bases, leaving 8 bases not matched to a gene. There are 16 residues in the CDR3. Germline V gene sequence: CDR1 LGHNA, CDR2 YSLEER. The chain's CDR3 is CASSQGTGAMDTEAFF. In DNA, the CDR3 is TGCGCCAGCAGCCAAGGTACAGGGGCGATGGACACTGAAGCTTTCTTT.

This clonotype showed up many times. J is TRBJ2-1 and V is TRBV20-1, with D perhaps given as TRBD1 or TRBD2 (6 bases each). Germline CDR1 DFQATT, CDR2 SNEGSKA (reference sequence). The V gene lost 0 bases and the J gene lost 0 bases, with 12 bases spanning the gap. The length of the CDR3 is 16 residues. The CDR3 reads CSARDWGADSYNEQFF. The CDR3, as DNA: TGCAGTGCTAGAGATTGGGGGGCGGACTCCTACAATGAGCAGTTCTTC.

The chain joins TRBV7-2 to TRBJ1-5; D is uncertain. Germline assignment: CDR1 SGHTA and CDR2 FQGNSA. Deletions cut 5 bases from V and 6 bases from J, with 17 bases between. The CDR3 runs 15 residues. For the CDR3, the DNA is TGTGCCAGCAGCCCCGGACGAAGTAACGGTCAGCCCCAGCATTTT. Its protein product is CASSPGRSNGQPQHF.

There are many counts of this clonotype. This chain joins TRBV7-2 and TRBJ2-7, with D perhaps TRBD2 (5 bases). The germline V gene encodes CDR1 SGHTA and CDR2 FQGNSA. The CDR3 has 14 amino acids. The V and J ends lost 3 bases and 0 bases respectively, with 9 bases between them. The DNA for the CDR3 is TGTGCCAGCAGCTTCTCGGGGAGCTCCTACGAGCAGTACTTC. Protein product: CASSFSGSSYEQYF.

This clonotype was detected many times. V is TRBV6-5 and J is TRBJ2-2, with TRBD2 identical over 7 bases. J gave up 4 bases and V 5 bases, and 10 bases lay outside the gene matches. The CDR3 has 16 residues. Germline-derived CDR1 and CDR2 are MNHEY and SVGAGI. Written as DNA, the CDR3 is TGTGCCAGCAGTACGTCCGGTAGCGGGCGCACCGGGGAGCTGTTTTTT. Translating it yields CASSTSGSGRTGELFF.

This clonotype showed up many times. The chain carries TRBV5-6 and TRBJ1-2; D perhaps matches TRBD1 (5 bases). Trimming removed 0 bases at V and 8 bases at J, with 14 bases between. The CDR3 has 14 residues. The germline V gene has CDR1 SGHDT and CDR2 YYEEEE. The CDR3, as DNA: TGTGCCAGCAGCTTGGTTTGGCAGGGTGAAGGCTACACCTTC. It yields the protein CASSLVWQGEGYTF.

This clonotype has ten or more counts. The CDR3 nucleotides are TGTGCCAGCAGAACGAGCGGGGGGGATACGCAGTATTTT. As protein: CASRTSGGDTQYF. The chain has TRBV6-5 and TRBJ2-3; 9 bases agree with TRBD2. Germline CDR1 is MNHEY and CDR2 is SVGAGI. This CDR3 comprises 13 residues. V gave up 6 bases and J gave up 6 bases; unmatched junction bases: 4.

This clonotype was detected a few times. The V call is TRBV4-3, the J call TRBJ2-7, with 8 bases lining up with TRBD1. CDR1 is LGHNA and CDR2 is YSLEER in the germline V gene. V lost 4 bases to trimming and J lost 2 bases; unmatched junction nucleotides: 7. The CDR3 spans 15 residues. CDR3 sequence (DNA): TGCGCCAGCAGCCGCAGGACAGGGCCCACCTACGAGCAGTACGTC. It specifies CASSRRTGPTYEQYV.

This clonotype was detected ten times or more. V usage is TRBV7-2 and J usage is TRBJ2-1; 7 positions agree with TRBD1. With V trimmed by 5 bases and J by 6 bases, 13 bases remained unmatched. The CDR3 runs to 16 residues. CDR1 is SGHTA, CDR2 FQGNSA, per germline. The CDR3 protein is CASSTLGTELINEQFF. CDR3 coding DNA: TGTGCCAGCAGCACTCTAGGGACAGAATTAATCAATGAGCAGTTCTTC.